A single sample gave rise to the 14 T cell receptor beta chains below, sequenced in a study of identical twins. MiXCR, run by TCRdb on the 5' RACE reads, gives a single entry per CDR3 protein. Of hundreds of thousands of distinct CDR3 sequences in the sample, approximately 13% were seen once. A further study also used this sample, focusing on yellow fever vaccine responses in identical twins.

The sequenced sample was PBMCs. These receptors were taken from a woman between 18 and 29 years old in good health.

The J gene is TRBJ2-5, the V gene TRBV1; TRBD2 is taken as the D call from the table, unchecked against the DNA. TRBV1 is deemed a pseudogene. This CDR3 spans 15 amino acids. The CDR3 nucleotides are TGCACCAGCAGCCATGAACTAGCGGGGTGGGAGACCCAGTACTTC. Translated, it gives CTSSHELAGWETQYF.

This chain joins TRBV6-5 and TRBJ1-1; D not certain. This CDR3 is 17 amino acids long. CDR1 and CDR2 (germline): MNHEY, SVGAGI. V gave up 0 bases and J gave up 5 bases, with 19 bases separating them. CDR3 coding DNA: TGTGCCAGCAGTTACTCCGGACTCCCTCAAGCGAGGACTGAAGCTTTCTTT. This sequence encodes CASSYSGLPQARTEAFF.

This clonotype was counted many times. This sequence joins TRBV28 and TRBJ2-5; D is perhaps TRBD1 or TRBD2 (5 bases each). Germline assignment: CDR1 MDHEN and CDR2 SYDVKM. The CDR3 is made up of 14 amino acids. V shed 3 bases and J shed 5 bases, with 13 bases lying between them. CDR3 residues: CASSFRGREETQYF. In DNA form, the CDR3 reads TGTGCCAGCAGTTTTCGGGGCCGAGAGGAGACCCAGTACTTC.

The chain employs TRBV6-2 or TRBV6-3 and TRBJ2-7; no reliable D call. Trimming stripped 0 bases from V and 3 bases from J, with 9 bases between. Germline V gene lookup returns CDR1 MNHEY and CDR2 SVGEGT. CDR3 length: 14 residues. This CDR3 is CASSYSGASYEQYV. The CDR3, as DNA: TGTGCCAGCAGTTACTCTGGCGCGAGCTACGAGCAGTACGTC.

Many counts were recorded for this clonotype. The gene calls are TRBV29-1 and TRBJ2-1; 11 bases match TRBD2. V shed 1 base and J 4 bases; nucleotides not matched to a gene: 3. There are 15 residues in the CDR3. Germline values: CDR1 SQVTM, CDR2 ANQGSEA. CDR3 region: CSVEGGLAVYNEQFF. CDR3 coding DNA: TGCAGCGTTGAAGGGGGACTAGCGGTGTACAATGAGCAGTTCTTC.

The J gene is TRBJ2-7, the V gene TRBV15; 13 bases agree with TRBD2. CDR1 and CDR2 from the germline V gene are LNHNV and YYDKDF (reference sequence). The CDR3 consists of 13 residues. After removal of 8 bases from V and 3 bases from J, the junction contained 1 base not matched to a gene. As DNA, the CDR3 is TGTGCCACCCGGACTAGCGGGGGCTACGAGCAGTACGTC. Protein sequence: CATRTSGGYEQYV.

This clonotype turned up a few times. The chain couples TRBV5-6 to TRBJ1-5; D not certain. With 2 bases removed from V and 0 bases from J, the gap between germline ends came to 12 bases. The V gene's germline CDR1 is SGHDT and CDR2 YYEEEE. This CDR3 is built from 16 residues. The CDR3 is CASSFRLFNSNQPQHF. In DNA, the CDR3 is TGTGCCAGCAGCTTTAGGCTCTTTAATAGCAATCAGCCCCAGCATTTT.

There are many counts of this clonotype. The CDR3 nucleotides read TGTGCCAGCAGTTACGTACAGAATGAAAAACTGTTTTTT. It is translated as CASSYVQNEKLFF. The rearrangement joins TRBV6-5 to TRBJ1-4; no reliable D call. This CDR3 region has 13 residues. V lost 2 bases and J 5 bases, leaving 6 bases between the germline ends. CDR1 and CDR2 from the germline V gene are MNHEY and SVGAGI.

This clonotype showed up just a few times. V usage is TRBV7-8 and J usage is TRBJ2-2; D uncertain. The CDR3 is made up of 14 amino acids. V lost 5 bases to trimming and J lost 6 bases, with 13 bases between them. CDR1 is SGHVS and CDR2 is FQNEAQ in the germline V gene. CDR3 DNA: TGTGCCAGCAGCGCCCCGCAGCGCGCCGGGGAGCTGTTTTTT. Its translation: CASSAPQRAGELFF.

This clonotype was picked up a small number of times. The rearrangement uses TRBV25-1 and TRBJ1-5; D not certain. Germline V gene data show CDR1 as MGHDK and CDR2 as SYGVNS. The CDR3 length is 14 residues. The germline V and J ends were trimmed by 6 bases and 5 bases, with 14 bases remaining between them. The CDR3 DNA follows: TGTGCCAGCAGAGGACCGTTACCCTATCAGCCCCAGCATTTT. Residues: CASRGPLPYQPQHF.

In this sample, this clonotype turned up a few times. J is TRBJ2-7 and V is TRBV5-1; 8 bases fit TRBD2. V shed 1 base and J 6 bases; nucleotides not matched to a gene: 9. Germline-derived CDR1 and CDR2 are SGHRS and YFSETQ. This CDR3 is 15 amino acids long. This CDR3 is CASSLSGGRAFEQYF. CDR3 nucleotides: TGCGCCAGCAGCTTGTCGGGGGGGAGGGCTTTCGAGCAGTACTTC.

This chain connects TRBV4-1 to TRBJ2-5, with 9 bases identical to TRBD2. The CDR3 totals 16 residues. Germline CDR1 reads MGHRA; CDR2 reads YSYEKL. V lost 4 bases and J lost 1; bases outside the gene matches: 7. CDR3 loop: CASSPYSGSLQETQYF. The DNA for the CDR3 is TGCGCCAGCAGCCCCTATAGCGGGAGCCTCCAAGAGACCCAGTACTTC.

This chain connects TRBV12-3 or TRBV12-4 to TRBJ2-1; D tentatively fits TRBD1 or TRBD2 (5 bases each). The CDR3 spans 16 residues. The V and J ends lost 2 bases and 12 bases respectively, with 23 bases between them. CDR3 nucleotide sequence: TGTGCCAGCAGTTTAACGGACGTCGGGACGGCCTCGGGGCAGTTCTTC. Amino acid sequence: CASSLTDVGTASGQFF.

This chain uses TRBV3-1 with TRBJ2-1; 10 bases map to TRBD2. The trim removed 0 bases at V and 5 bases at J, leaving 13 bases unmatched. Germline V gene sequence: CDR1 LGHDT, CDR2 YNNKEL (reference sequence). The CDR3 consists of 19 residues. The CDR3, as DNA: TGTGCCAGCAGCCAAGATTGGGGTAGCGGGGGGATGTATAACAATGAGCAGTTCTTC. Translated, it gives CASSQDWGSGGMYNNEQFF.